The 32 T cell receptor beta chains below come from one sample, sequenced in a study of shared clonotypes between healthy human individuals. TCRdb's table, derived via immunoSEQ multiplex PCR, lists solely in-frame clones and lacks some. Here the sample spans approximately 470,000 clones, more than 75% being singletons. Sequenced input: PBMCs. These receptors were collected from a woman between 40 and 50 years old in good health. Some clones in this sample may be carry-over from other donors' samples.

This sequence joins TRBV2 and TRBJ2-3; D is unclear. Germline V lookup: CDR1 SNHLY, CDR2 FYNNEI. The ends were cut back, 6 bases at V and 5 bases at J, with 9 bases in the middle. This CDR3 is 12 amino acids long. The CDR3 loop reads CASSPDRDTQYF. The CDR3 DNA reads as TGTGCCAGCAGCCCAGATCGAGATACGCAGTATTTT.

This clone showed up just a few times. V usage is TRBV2 and J usage is TRBJ1-5; possibly TRBD1 for D (6 bases). The CDR3 consists of 16 residues. V lost 6 bases and J 3 bases, leaving 18 bases between the germline ends. Germline-derived CDR1 and CDR2 are SNHLY and FYNNEI. The CDR3 nucleotides are TGTGCCAGCAGGGCCCTACAGGGACCAGCCAATCAGCCCCAGCATTTT. Translation: CASRALQGPANQPQHF.

The genes are TRBV5-1 and TRBJ2-1; TRBD2 matches at 8 bases. The CDR3 loop spans 16 amino acids. Germline V CDR1 and CDR2: SGHRS, YFSETQ. Losses at the gene ends were 0 bases for V and 7 bases for J; bases not matched to a gene: 9. This chain's CDR3 is CASSLEVLAGENEQFF. The CDR3 DNA reads TGCGCCAGCAGCTTGGAGGTTCTAGCGGGCGAAAATGAGCAGTTCTTC.

With respect to this clone: The sample carries other DNA sequences with the same CDR3. In DNA form, the CDR3 reads TGTGCCAGCAGCCCCCTCCGGGACTTCGTTAGCTCCTACGAGCAGTACTTC. Translated, it gives CASSPLRDFVSSYEQYF. The V and J genes are TRBV9 and TRBJ2-7, with D perhaps TRBD2 (6 bases). Deletions cut 4 bases from V and 0 bases from J, with 20 bases between. Germline V CDR1 and CDR2: SGDLS, YYNGEE. This CDR3 is 17 amino acids long.

The V and J genes are TRBV4-1 and TRBJ1-3; perhaps TRBD1 as D (6 bases). Germline V gene lookup returns CDR1 MGHRA and CDR2 YSYEKL. V lost 3 bases, J lost 3 bases, and 9 bases lay in between. The CDR3 totals 14 residues. Here the CDR3 reads CASSHRQVGNTIYF. The CDR3 bases are TGCGCCAGCAGCCACCGACAGGTTGGAAACACCATATATTTT.

The rearrangement links TRBV27 to TRBJ2-7; the match to TRBD2 covers 7 bases. The CDR3 sequence is 14 residues long. V shed 5 bases, J shed 3 bases, and the junction held 7 bases outside the gene matches. Germline CDR1 reads MNHEY; CDR2 reads SMNVEV (reference sequence). DNA for the CDR3: TGTGCCAGCAGTCCATGGGAGGGGAGCTACGAGCAGTACTTC. This gives the protein CASSPWEGSYEQYF.

This clone was counted a single time. V gene TRBV5-4 combines with J gene TRBJ2-3, with 13 bases matching TRBD2. The ends lost 3 bases at V and 5 bases at J; junction bases unmatched: 6. The CDR3 loop spans 16 amino acids. Germline lookup yields CDR1 SGHNT and CDR2 YYREEE (reference sequence). The CDR3 loop is CASSYTSGRAGDTQYF. The CDR3 DNA is TGTGCCAGCAGCTATACTAGCGGGAGGGCGGGAGATACGCAGTATTTT.

This clone has more than one count but fewer than ten. DNA for the CDR3: TGTGCCAGCAGTTTAGGAAGGGGAGAGGGAATTTCTCCCGTAGCAACTAATGAAAAACTGTTTTTT. It yields the protein CASSLGRGEGISPVATNEKLFF. This chain links TRBV28 with TRBJ1-4, with D maybe TRBD1 (5 bases). Deletions cut 2 bases from V and 0 bases from J, with 28 bases between. The CDR3 covers 22 residues. The germline V gene encodes CDR1 MDHEN and CDR2 SYDVKM.

This clone was found a few times. CDR3 sequence: CASSYSGVRGNQPQHF. The CDR3 DNA reads as TGTGCCAGCAGTTACTCGGGAGTCCGGGGCAATCAGCCCCAGCATTTT. This sequence joins TRBV6-6 and TRBJ1-5; D call uncertain. Trimming pared 0 bases from V and 2 bases from J, leaving 11 bases between. Germline CDR1 reads MNHNY; CDR2 reads SVGAGI (reference sequence). The CDR3 length is 16 residues.

The chain employs TRBV4-1 and TRBJ1-2; D unclear. Trimming shortened V by 0 bases and J by 4 bases, and 12 bases separated the two germline ends. Germline values: CDR1 MGHRA, CDR2 YSYEKL. The CDR3 spans 15 residues. The CDR3 loop reads CASSQETAWGYGYTF. The CDR3 bases are TGCGCCAGCAGCCAAGAGACGGCTTGGGGCTATGGCTACACCTTC.

Details on this clone: The likely explanation is a read error, given a far larger clone one base away. This rearrangement joins TRBV15 to TRBJ2-7, with D tentatively TRBD1 (6 bases). This CDR3 has 14 residues. Germline V gene lookup returns CDR1 LNHNV and CDR2 YYDKDF (reference sequence). Trimming removed 1 base at V and 3 bases at J, with 10 bases between. The DNA of the CDR3 is TGTGCCACCAGCAGAGCCGGGACATGCTACGAGCAGTACTTC. The encoded protein is CATSRAGTCYEQYF.

The chain combines TRBV25-1 with TRBJ2-7; 7 nucleotides line up with TRBD2. Trimming at V came to 3 bases and at J to 7 bases, leaving 6 bases not matched to a gene. The length of the CDR3 is 13 residues. Germline V gene data show CDR1 as MGHDK and CDR2 as SYGVNS. This CDR3 is CASSEAGVSEQYF. Here the CDR3 DNA reads TGTGCCAGCAGTGAGGCGGGAGTCAGTGAGCAGTACTTC.

V usage is TRBV7-3 and J usage is TRBJ1-2, with D hard to call. The germline V gene encodes CDR1 SGHTA and CDR2 FQGTGA. Between the trimmed V and J ends, which lost 5 bases and 2 bases, there was a span of 12 bases. The CDR3 spans 14 residues. The CDR3 here is CASSHHDKNYGYTF. The CDR3 nucleotides are TGTGCCAGCAGCCACCATGACAAGAACTATGGCTACACCTTC.

The rearrangement uses TRBV5-4 and TRBJ2-2, with D possibly being TRBD2 (5 bases). V was shortened by 3 bases and J by 5 bases, with 17 bases between the two germline ends. Germline V CDR1 and CDR2: SGHNT, YYREEE (reference sequence). The CDR3 length is 16 residues. The CDR3 loop is CASSSYQQGGTGELFF. The CDR3 DNA follows: TGTGCCAGCAGCTCATACCAACAAGGAGGAACCGGGGAGCTGTTTTTT.

This rearrangement joins TRBV27 to TRBJ1-1; unclear D gene. The V end was cut by 6 bases, the J end by 6 bases, with 14 bases between. The CDR3 is made up of 13 amino acids. CDR1 is MNHEY and CDR2 is SMNVEV in the germline V gene (reference sequence). Here the CDR3 reads CASSSYWESEAFF. For the CDR3, the DNA is TGTGCCAGCAGCTCCTACTGGGAGTCTGAAGCTTTCTTT.

The J gene is TRBJ2-7, the V gene TRBV29-1; TRBD1 aligns across 11 bases. The CDR3 extends over 12 amino acids. The V gene's germline CDR1 is SQVTM and CDR2 ANQGSEA. DNA for the CDR3: TGCGGCGCCTGGGACAGGGGGAGGGAGCAGTACTTC. Its translation: CGAWDRGREQYF.

The rearrangement joins TRBV5-1 to TRBJ2-5; TRBD1 is a possible D gene (6 bases). CDR3 size: 16 residues. Germline-derived CDR1 and CDR2 are SGHRS and YFSETQ. Trimming shortened V by 0 bases and J by 9 bases, and 21 bases separated the two germline ends. CDR3 residues: CASSLAGQGLAEAQYF. Written as DNA, the CDR3 is TGCGCCAGCAGCTTGGCAGGTCAGGGGCTAGCCGAGGCCCAGTACTTC.

This clone was picked up a small number of times. This chain uses TRBV21-1 with TRBJ1-4; the table's D call of TRBD1 was not tested on the DNA. TRBV21-1 is a pseudogene segment. The CDR3 is made up of 18 amino acids. In DNA, the CDR3 is TGTGCCAGCAAACCTTCGGGACAGCTAGATGCGAGTAATGAAAAACTGTTTTTT. Translating it yields CASKPSGQLDASNEKLFF.

V usage is TRBV11-3 and J usage is TRBJ2-5; 7 bases map to TRBD1. The ends lost 1 base at V and 2 bases at J; junction bases unmatched: 10. Germline CDR1 and CDR2: SGHNT and YENEEA. The CDR3 spans 17 residues. In DNA form, the CDR3 reads TGTGCCAGCAGCTTAGGACAGGGCACAGACCGTCAAGAGACCCAGTACTTC. This sequence encodes CASSLGQGTDRQETQYF.

As concerns this clone: One base away lies a much larger clone, so this may be a sequencing read error. This CDR3 is also generated by other DNA sequences in the sample. The chain employs TRBV7-3 and TRBJ2-3, with D perhaps given as TRBD1 or TRBD2 (5 bases each). Germline V CDR1 and CDR2: SGHTA, FQGTGA. CDR3 length equals 13 residues. V was trimmed by 4 bases and J by 3 bases, leaving 8 bases between them. The CDR3 sequence is CASSWGRTDTQYF. CDR3 DNA: TGTGCCAGCAGCTGGGGACGTACAGATACGCAGTATTTT.

V usage is TRBV4-2 and J usage is TRBJ2-2; no reliable D call. The CDR3 totals 17 residues. CDR1 and CDR2 (germline): LGHNA, YNFKEQ. The ends were cut back, 0 bases at V and 3 bases at J, with 14 bases in the middle. For the CDR3, the DNA is TGTGCCAGCAGCCAAGATCAAGGTCGTTCCGACACCGGGGAGCTGTTTTTT. Translated, it gives CASSQDQGRSDTGELFF.

This chain connects TRBV7-3 to TRBJ2-3; D is perhaps TRBD2 (6 bases). V dropped 3 bases and J dropped 2 bases, with 9 bases sitting between them. This CDR3 has 14 amino acids. The V gene's germline CDR1 is SGHTA and CDR2 FQGTGA. The CDR3 nucleotides read TGTGCCAGCAGCTTCACGGGACTCACAGATACGCAGTATTTT. Protein product: CASSFTGLTDTQYF.

For this clone: One base away lies a much larger clone, so this may be a sequencing read error. Other DNA sequences within the sample encode an identical CDR3. V and J are TRBV6-4 and TRBJ1-2; D is possibly TRBD1 (6 bases). CDR1 and CDR2 from the germline V gene are MRHNA and SNTAGT. This CDR3 contains 15 residues. The CDR3 spells CASSDSSTGPYGYTF. In DNA form, the CDR3 reads TGTGCCAGCAGTGACTCCTCGACAGGCCCCTATGGCTACACCTTT.

This clone was seen once. In nucleotides, the CDR3 is TGCGCCAGCAGCTTGGGGGGACTAGACAACACCGGGGAGCTGTTTTTT. This sequence encodes CASSLGGLDNTGELFF. The chain recombines TRBV5-1 with TRBJ2-2; 8 bases agree with TRBD2. The CDR3 contains 16 residues. The V gene end was trimmed by 0 bases and the J gene end by 2 bases; junction bases not matched to a gene: 3. CDR1 SGHRS and CDR2 YFSETQ come from the germline V gene.

Note on this clone: A much larger clone is a single base away; this may be a read error. At the DNA level, this CDR3 is encoded by other sequences in the same sample as well. The chain links TRBV11-2 to TRBJ2-5, with 10 bases identical to TRBD2. V lost 5 bases and J lost 5; bases outside the gene matches: 2. Germline CDR1 is SGHAT and CDR2 is FQNNGV. The CDR3 covers 13 residues. In nucleotides, the CDR3 is TGTGCCAGCAGCCTAGCGGGGGTGGAGACCCAGTACTTC. Translating gives CASSLAGVETQYF. Based on the CDR3 plus reference TRBV11-2 and TRBJ2-5, the full variable domain is EAGVAQSPRYKIIEKRQSVAFWCNPISGHATLYWYQQILGQGPKLLIQFQNNGVVDDSQLPKDRFSAERLKGVDSTLKIQPAKLEDSAVYLCASSLAGVETQYFGPGTRLLVL.

The chain joins TRBV7-9 to TRBJ2-5, with D maybe TRBD1 (6 bases). Trimming took off 5 bases at V and 7 bases at J, with 17 bases between the two ends. Germline CDR1 and CDR2: SEHNR and FQNEAQ (reference sequence). CDR3 length: 14 residues. The CDR3 DNA follows: TGTGCCAGCAGCCCTCAGGGGTCGGGGTGGACCCAGTACTTC. It encodes CASSPQGSGWTQYF.

This chain joins TRBV7-3 and TRBJ1-2, with D hard to call. Germline CDR1 and CDR2: SGHTA and FQGTGA. V shed 1 base and J shed 1 base, with 16 bases lying between them. The CDR3 is 17 amino acids. This CDR3 reads CASSLKKWVRLNYGYTF. DNA for the CDR3: TGTGCCAGCAGCTTAAAAAAATGGGTTCGGCTTAACTATGGCTACACCTTC.

Comment on this clone: The germline gene is not matched at one end of the junction; a read error may be the cause. This CDR3 is CASSLRDFGTGELFF. CDR3 bases: TGTGCTAGCAGCTTGAGGGATTTTGGTACCGGGGAGCTGTTTTTT. The V and J genes are TRBV7-7 and TRBJ2-2, with a weak D call TRBD2 (5 bases). The CDR3 covers 15 residues. Germline lookup yields CDR1 SSHAT and CDR2 FNYEAQ (reference sequence).

V and J are TRBV7-9 and TRBJ2-2, with 7 bases that match TRBD2. V lost 5 bases to trimming and J lost 1 base; unmatched junction nucleotides: 7. The CDR3 has 16 amino acids. Looked up from germline, CDR1 is SEHNR and CDR2 is FQNEAQ (reference sequence). DNA for the CDR3: TGTGCCAGCAGCGTAAGGACTAGTCGGAACACCGGGGAGCTGTTTTTT. Its protein product is CASSVRTSRNTGELFF.

The rearrangement joins TRBV28 to TRBJ2-2; 7 nucleotides line up with TRBD1. This CDR3 is built from 16 residues. CDR1 and CDR2 (germline): MDHEN, SYDVKM. Trimming took 5 bases from V and 5 from J; bases not matched to a gene: 11. The CDR3 here is CASSPLDRERTGELFF. The CDR3 coding sequence is TGTGCCAGCAGTCCACTAGACAGGGAGAGGACCGGGGAGCTGTTTTTT.

Points on this clone: Other DNA sequences in the same sample also yield this CDR3. The rearrangement uses TRBV11-2 and TRBJ1-2, with no clear D. Germline V gene sequence: CDR1 SGHAT, CDR2 FQNNGV. The CDR3 runs 14 residues. V gave up 3 bases and J gave up 2 bases, with 10 bases separating them. The CDR3 protein is CASSLGGSNYGYTF. CDR3 DNA sequence: TGTGCCAGCAGCTTGGGCGGAAGCAACTATGGCTACACCTTC.

This clone was recorded at least ten times. Here the CDR3 DNA reads TGTGCCAGCAGTTTATCCAGCGGGGACCTATACAATGAGCAGTTCTTC. Its protein is CASSLSSGDLYNEQFF. This chain uses TRBV27 with TRBJ2-1; 7 nucleotides agree with TRBD2. After removal of 0 bases from V and 4 bases from J, the junction contained 6 bases not matched to a gene. Germline V gene data show CDR1 as MNHEY and CDR2 as SMNVEV (reference sequence). The CDR3 runs to 16 residues.